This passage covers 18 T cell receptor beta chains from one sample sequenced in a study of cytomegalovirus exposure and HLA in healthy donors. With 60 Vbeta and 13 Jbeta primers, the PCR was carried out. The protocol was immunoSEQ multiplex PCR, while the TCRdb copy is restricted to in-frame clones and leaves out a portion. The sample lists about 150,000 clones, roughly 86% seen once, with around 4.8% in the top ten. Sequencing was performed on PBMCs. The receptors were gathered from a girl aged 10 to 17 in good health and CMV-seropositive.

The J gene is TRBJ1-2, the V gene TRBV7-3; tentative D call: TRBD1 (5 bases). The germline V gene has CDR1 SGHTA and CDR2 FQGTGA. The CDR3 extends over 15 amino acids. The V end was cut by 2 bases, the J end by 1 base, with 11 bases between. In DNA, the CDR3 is TGTGCCAGCAGCTTAGGCGGGGCGTTTAACTATGGCTACACCTTC. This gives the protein CASSLGGAFNYGYTF.

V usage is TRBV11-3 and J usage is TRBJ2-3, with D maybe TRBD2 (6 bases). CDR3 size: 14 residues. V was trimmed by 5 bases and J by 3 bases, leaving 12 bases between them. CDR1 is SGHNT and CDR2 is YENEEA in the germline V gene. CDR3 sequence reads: CASSGRAGTDTQYF. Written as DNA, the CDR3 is TGTGCCAGCAGCGGAAGGGCGGGGACAGATACGCAGTATTTT.

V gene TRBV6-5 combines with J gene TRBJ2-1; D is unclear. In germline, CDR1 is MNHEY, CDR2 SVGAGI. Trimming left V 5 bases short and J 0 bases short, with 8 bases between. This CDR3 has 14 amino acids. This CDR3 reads CASSKLSSYNEQFF. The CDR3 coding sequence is TGTGCCAGCAGTAAGTTGAGCTCCTACAATGAGCAGTTCTTC.

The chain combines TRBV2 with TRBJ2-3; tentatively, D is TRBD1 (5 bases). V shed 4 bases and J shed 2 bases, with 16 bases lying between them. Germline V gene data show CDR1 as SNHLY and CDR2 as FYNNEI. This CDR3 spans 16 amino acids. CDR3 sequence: CASSADRASNTDTQYF. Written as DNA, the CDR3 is TGTGCCAGCAGTGCAGACAGAGCTTCAAACACAGATACGCAGTATTTT.

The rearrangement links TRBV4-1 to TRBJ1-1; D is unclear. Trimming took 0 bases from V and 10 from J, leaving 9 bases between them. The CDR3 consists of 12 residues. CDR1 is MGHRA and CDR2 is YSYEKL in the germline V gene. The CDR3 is CASSQESGRAFF. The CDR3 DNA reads TGCGCCAGCAGCCAAGAGTCTGGCAGAGCTTTCTTT.

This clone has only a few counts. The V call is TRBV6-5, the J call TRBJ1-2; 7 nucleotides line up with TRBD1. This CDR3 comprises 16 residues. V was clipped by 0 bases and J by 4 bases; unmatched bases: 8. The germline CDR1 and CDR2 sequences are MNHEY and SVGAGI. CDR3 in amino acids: CASSYSSPRDSYGYTF. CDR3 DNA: TGTGCCAGCAGTTACTCGAGCCCCCGGGACAGCTATGGCTACACCTTC.

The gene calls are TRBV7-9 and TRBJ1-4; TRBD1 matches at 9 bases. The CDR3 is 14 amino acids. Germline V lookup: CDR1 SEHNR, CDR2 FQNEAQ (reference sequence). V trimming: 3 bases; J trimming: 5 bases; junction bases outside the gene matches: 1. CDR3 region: CASSLGTGNEKLFF. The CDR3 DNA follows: TGTGCCAGCAGCTTGGGGACAGGGAATGAAAAACTGTTTTTT.

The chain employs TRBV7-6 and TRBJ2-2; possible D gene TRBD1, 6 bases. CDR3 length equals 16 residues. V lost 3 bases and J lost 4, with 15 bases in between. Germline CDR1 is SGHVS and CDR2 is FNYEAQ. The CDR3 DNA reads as TGTGCCAGCAGCTTCTCCCCGGACAGCTCCACCGGGGAGCTGTTTTTT. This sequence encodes CASSFSPDSSTGELFF.

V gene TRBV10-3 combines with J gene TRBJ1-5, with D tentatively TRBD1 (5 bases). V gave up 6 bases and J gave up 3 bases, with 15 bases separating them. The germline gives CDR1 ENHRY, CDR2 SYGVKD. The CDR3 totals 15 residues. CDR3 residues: CAIRDGQGTNQPQHF. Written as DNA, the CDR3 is TGTGCCATCAGGGATGGGCAGGGCACCAATCAGCCCCAGCATTTT.

The CDR3 region has the DNA TGCAGCGCAACCCCAGGGGAATTAGGTGGCGGCTACACCTTC. Amino acids: CSATPGELGGGYTF. J is TRBJ1-2 and V is TRBV29-1; TRBD1 is a possible D gene (6 bases). The V end lost 7 bases, the J end lost 8 bases, and 23 bases lay between the germline ends. CDR3 length: 14 residues. In germline, CDR1 is SQVTM, CDR2 ANQGSEA.

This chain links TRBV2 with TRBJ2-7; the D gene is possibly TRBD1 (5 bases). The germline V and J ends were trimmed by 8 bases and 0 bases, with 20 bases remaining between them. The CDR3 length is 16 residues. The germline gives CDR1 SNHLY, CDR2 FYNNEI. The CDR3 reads CASGYSGLMNSYEQYF. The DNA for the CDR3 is TGTGCCAGCGGATACTCAGGGCTCATGAACTCCTACGAGCAGTACTTC.

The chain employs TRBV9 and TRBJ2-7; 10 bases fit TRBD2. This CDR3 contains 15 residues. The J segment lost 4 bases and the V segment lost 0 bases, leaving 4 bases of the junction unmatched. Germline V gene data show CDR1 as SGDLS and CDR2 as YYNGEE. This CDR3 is CASSVAQGLAYEQYF. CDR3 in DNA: TGTGCCAGCAGCGTAGCTCAGGGACTAGCGTACGAGCAGTACTTC.

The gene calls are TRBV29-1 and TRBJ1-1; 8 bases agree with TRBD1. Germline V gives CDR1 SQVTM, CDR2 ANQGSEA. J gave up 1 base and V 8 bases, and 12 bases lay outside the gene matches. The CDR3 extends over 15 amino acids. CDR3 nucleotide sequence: TGCAGCTTTTACCGGACAGGGAGACAGAACACTGAAGCTTTCTTT. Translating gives CSFYRTGRQNTEAFF.

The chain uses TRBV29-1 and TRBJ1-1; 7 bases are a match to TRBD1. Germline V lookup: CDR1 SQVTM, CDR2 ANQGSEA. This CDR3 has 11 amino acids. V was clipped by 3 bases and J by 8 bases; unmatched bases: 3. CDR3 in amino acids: CSVDRGREAFF. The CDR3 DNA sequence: TGCAGCGTTGATAGGGGGCGAGAAGCTTTCTTT.

The CDR3 loop is CATSRGPNSNQPQHF. CDR3 bases: TGTGCCACCAGCAGAGGGCCGAATAGCAATCAGCCCCAGCATTTT. The chain links TRBV15 to TRBJ1-5, with D unresolved. The length of the CDR3 is 15 residues. The V gene lost 1 base and the J gene lost 0 bases, with 7 bases spanning the gap. The germline CDR1 and CDR2 sequences are LNHNV and YYDKDF (reference sequence).

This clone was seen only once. CDR3 in amino acids: CASSENRRGNYGYTF. The CDR3 DNA follows: TGTGCCAGCAGCGAAAACCGGAGGGGTAACTATGGCTACACCTTC. This chain joins TRBV11-2 and TRBJ1-2, with a tentative D call TRBD1 (5 bases). The CDR3 consists of 15 residues. V was clipped by 5 bases and J by 1 base, with 14 bases between them. The germline V gene encodes CDR1 SGHAT and CDR2 FQNNGV.

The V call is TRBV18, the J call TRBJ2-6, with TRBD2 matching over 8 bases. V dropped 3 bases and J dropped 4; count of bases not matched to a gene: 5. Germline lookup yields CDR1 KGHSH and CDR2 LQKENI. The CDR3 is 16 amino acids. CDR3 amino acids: CASSPPGRAGANVLTF. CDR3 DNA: TGTGCCAGCTCACCCCCCGGGAGGGCCGGGGCCAACGTCCTGACTTTC.

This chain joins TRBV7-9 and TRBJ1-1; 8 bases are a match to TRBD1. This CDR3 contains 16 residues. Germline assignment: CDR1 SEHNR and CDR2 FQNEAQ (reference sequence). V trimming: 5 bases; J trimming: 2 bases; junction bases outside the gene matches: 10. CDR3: CASSPRSGGINTEAFF. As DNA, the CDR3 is TGTGCCAGCAGCCCTCGTTCAGGGGGCATAAACACTGAAGCTTTCTTT.